The clone carrying this TCR beta chain was picked up a small number of times. TCRdb reprocessed the 5' RACE reads with MiXCR, giving one entry per CDR3 protein. The sample holds over 500,000 distinct CDR3 sequences, roughly 17% seen once. The data were obtained in a study of T-cell memory formation after mild COVID-19. This CDR3 is built from 13 residues. The ends were cut back, 10 bases at V and 5 bases at J, with 17 bases in the middle. This chain connects TRBV12-3 or TRBV12-4 to TRBJ1-2, with D possibly being TRBD1 (6 bases). Sequencing was done on a sample of PBMCs or a T cell subset sorted from them (not recorded which). The sequence derives from an adult woman who had mild COVID-19 (a few samples of this study predate the infection). Cell type and time point are not known. The CDR3 region is CATRRDTSYGYTF. CDR3 bases: TGTGCCACCCGCCGGGACACTTCGTATGGCTACACCTTC.